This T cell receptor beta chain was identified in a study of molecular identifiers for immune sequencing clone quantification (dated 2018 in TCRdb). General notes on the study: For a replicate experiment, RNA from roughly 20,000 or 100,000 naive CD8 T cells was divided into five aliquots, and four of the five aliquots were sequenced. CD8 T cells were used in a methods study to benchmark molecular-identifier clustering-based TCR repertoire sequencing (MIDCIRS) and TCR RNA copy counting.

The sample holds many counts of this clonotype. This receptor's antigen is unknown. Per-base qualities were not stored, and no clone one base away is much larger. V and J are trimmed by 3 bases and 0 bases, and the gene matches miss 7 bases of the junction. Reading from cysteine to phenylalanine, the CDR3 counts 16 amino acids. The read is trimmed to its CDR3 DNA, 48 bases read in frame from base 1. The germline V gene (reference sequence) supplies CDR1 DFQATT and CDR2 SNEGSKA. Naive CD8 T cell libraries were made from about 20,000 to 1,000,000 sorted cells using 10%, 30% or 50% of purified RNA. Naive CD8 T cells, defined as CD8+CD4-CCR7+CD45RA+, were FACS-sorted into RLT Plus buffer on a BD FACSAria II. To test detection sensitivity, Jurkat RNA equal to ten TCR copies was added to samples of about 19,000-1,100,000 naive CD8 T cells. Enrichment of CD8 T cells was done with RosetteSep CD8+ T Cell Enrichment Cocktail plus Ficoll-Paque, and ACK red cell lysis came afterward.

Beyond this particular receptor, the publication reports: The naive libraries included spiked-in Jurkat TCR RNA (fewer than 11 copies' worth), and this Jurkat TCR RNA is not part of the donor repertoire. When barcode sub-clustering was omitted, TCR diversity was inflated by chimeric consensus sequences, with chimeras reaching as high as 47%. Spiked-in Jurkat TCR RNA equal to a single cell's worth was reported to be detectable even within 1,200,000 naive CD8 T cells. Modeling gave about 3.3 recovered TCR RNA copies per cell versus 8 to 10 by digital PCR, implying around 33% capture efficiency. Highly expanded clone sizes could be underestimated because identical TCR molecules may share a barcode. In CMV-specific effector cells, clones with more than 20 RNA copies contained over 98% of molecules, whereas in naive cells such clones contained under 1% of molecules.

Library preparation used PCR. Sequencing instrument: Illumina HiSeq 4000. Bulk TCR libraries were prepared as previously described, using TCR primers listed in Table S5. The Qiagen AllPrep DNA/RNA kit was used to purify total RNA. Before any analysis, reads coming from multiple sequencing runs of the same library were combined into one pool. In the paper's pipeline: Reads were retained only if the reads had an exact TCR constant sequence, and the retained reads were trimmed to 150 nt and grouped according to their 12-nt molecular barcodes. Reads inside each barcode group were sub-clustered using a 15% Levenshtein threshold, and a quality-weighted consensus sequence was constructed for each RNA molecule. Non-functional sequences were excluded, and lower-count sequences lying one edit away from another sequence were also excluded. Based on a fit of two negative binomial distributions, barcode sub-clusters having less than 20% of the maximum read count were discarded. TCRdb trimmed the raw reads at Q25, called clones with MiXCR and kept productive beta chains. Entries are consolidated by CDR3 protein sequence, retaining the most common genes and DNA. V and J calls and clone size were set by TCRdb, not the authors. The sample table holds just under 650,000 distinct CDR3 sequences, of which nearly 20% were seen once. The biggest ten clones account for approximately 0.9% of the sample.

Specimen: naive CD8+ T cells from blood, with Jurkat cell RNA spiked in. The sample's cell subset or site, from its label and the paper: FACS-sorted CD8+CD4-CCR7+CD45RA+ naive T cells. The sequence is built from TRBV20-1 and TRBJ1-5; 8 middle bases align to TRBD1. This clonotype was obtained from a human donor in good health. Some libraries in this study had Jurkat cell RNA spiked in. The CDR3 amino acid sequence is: CSASRGLKDSNQPQHF. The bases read TGCAGTGCTAGCAGGGGGCTGAAGGATAGCAATCAGCCCCAGCATTTT.